Listed here are 14 T cell receptor beta chains from one sample, sequenced in a study of glioma-infiltrating T cells after dendritic cell vaccination. Data came from immunoSEQ multiplex PCR; TCRdb stores just in-frame clones and leaves some out. The sample consists of more than 60,000 clones, roughly 80% of them appearing once. The sample was blood, taken before dendritic cell vaccination. The source is a human donor with glioblastoma.

This rearrangement joins TRBV5-4 to TRBJ2-7; D is unresolved. This CDR3 spans 13 amino acids. Trimming removed 0 bases at V and 5 bases at J, with 9 bases between. Germline V gene lookup returns CDR1 SGHNT and CDR2 YYREEE (reference sequence). The CDR3 nucleotides are TGTGCCAGCAGCTTGGCCGGAGCCCACGAGCAGTACTTC. Its translation: CASSLAGAHEQYF.

The chain employs TRBV28 and TRBJ2-2, with TRBD2 matching over 8 bases. Germline-derived CDR1 and CDR2 are MDHEN and SYDVKM. The CDR3 totals 15 residues. Germline trimming cut 3 bases from V and 8 bases from J; bases unmatched to any gene: 8. The chain's CDR3 is CASSFSGAAGGELFF. CDR3 DNA sequence: TGTGCCAGCAGTTTTAGCGGGGCAGCCGGGGGGGAGCTGTTTTTT.

This sequence joins TRBV7-9 and TRBJ2-2; 11 bases match TRBD2. Germline trimming cut 1 base from V and 6 bases from J; bases unmatched to any gene: 4. Germline V gene data show CDR1 as SEHNR and CDR2 as FQNEAQ (reference sequence). There are 16 residues in the CDR3. CDR3 coding DNA: TGTGCCAGCAGCTTAGGAGGGACTAGCGGCTCCGGGGAGCTGTTTTTT. It codes for CASSLGGTSGSGELFF.

The chain employs TRBV14 and TRBJ1-1; the D gene is possibly TRBD1 (5 bases). Germline V gene lookup returns CDR1 SGHDN and CDR2 FVKESK. CDR3 length equals 15 residues. V was pared by 3 bases and J by 1 base, with 12 bases between. The CDR3 DNA sequence: TGTGCCAGCAGCCAGGACATCGGGGGGAACACTGAAGCTTTCTTT. It codes for CASSQDIGGNTEAFF.

The chain carries TRBV6-5 and TRBJ2-7, with a possible D match to TRBD1 (6 bases). The CDR3 length is 16 residues. Trimming cost V 0 bases and J 0 bases, with 12 bases left between them. Germline loops: CDR1 MNHEY, CDR2 SVGAGI. CDR3 nucleotides: TGTGCCAGCAGTTACTCGATGCGGACAGCCTCCTACGAGCAGTACTTC. It encodes CASSYSMRTASYEQYF.

The genes are TRBV28 and TRBJ1-2; 7 bases map to TRBD1. The CDR3 length is 13 residues. The V and J ends lost 6 bases and 4 bases, in that order; junction bases with no gene match: 5. CDR1 MDHEN and CDR2 SYDVKM come from the germline V gene. The CDR3 coding sequence is TGTGCCAGCAGGCCGACAGGGCCCTATGGCTACACCTTC. Its protein product is CASRPTGPYGYTF.

This clone occurred many times. The V and J genes are TRBV19 and TRBJ1-5; tentative D call: TRBD1 (6 bases). The CDR3 contains 15 residues. Deletions cut 7 bases from V and 4 bases from J, with 17 bases between. Germline loops: CDR1 LNHDA, CDR2 SQIVND (reference sequence). The CDR3 DNA reads TGTGCCAGTACCCCAACCGACAGGCGGAATCAGCCCCAGCATTTT. It encodes CASTPTDRRNQPQHF.

The V and J genes are TRBV5-1 and TRBJ2-5; 8 positions match TRBD1. The J segment lost 5 bases and the V segment lost 5 bases, leaving 11 bases of the junction unmatched. Germline CDR1 SGHRS, CDR2 YFSETQ. This CDR3 region has 15 residues. CDR3 in DNA: TGCGCCAGCAGTCAAAACGGACAGGGTGGGGAGACCCAGTACTTC. Amino acids: CASSQNGQGGETQYF.

The rearrangement uses TRBV14 and TRBJ2-1; D not resolved. This CDR3 is 14 amino acids long. CDR1 is SGHDN, CDR2 FVKESK, per germline. V lost 1 base and J 2 bases, leaving 6 bases between the germline ends. The CDR3 DNA reads TGTGCCAGCAGCCAAGTAAGAGCCTACAATGAGCAGTTCTTC. Its translation is CASSQVRAYNEQFF. Combining the CDR3 with reference TRBV14 and TRBJ2-1 gives the whole variable domain EAGVTQFPSHSVIEKGQTVTLRCDPISGHDNLYWYRRVMGKEIKFLLHFVKESKQDESGMPNNRFLAERTGGTYSTLKVQPAELEDSGVYFCASSQVRAYNEQFFGPGTRLTVL.

V usage is TRBV19 and J usage is TRBJ1-3, with D possibly matching TRBD1 (6 bases). Germline loops: CDR1 LNHDA, CDR2 SQIVND (reference sequence). The CDR3 is 13 residues long. Trimming cost V 6 bases and J 4 bases, with 10 bases left between them. This CDR3 reads CASSAGEGNTIYF. The CDR3 DNA follows: TGTGCCAGTAGCGCAGGGGAAGGAAACACCATATATTTT.

This clone was observed a handful of times. The V call is TRBV6-6, the J call TRBJ2-7; D gene unclear. Germline V gene data show CDR1 as MNHNY and CDR2 as SVGAGI (reference sequence). V was trimmed by 6 bases and J by 4 bases, leaving 7 bases between them. The CDR3 runs 11 residues. The CDR3 coding sequence is TGTGCCAGCAGCCCCCAGTACGAGCAGTACTTC. Translating it yields CASSPQYEQYF.

The rearrangement joins TRBV18 to TRBJ2-1, with 7 bases that match TRBD2. Germline values: CDR1 KGHSH, CDR2 LQKENI. Trimming at V came to 3 bases and at J to 0 bases, leaving 5 bases not matched to a gene. CDR3 size: 16 residues. CDR3 nucleotides: TGTGCCAGCTCACCTGTGGGGGGGAGCTCCTACAATGAGCAGTTCTTC. This codes for CASSPVGGSSYNEQFF.

The chain combines TRBV28 with TRBJ2-5, with D perhaps matching TRBD2 (8 bases). Germline CDR1 MDHEN, CDR2 SYDVKM. Trimming cost V 5 bases and J 7 bases, with 29 bases left between them. This CDR3 is built from 18 residues. CDR3 amino acids: CASSQTGTRGREEVTQYF. The CDR3 bases are TGTGCCAGCAGTCAAACCGGGACTAGGGGGCGGGAAGAAGTGACCCAGTACTTC.

This rearrangement joins TRBV27 to TRBJ1-6; TRBD1 agrees at 7 bases. V lost 3 bases to trimming and J lost 7 bases; unmatched junction nucleotides: 18. The CDR3 is made up of 19 amino acids. Germline assignment: CDR1 MNHEY and CDR2 SMNVEV (reference sequence). In DNA, the CDR3 is TGTGCCAGCAGTTTGAAACCCCCGGGACAGCCAGATCGCAATTCACCCCTCCACTTT. Translation: CASSLKPPGQPDRNSPLHF.